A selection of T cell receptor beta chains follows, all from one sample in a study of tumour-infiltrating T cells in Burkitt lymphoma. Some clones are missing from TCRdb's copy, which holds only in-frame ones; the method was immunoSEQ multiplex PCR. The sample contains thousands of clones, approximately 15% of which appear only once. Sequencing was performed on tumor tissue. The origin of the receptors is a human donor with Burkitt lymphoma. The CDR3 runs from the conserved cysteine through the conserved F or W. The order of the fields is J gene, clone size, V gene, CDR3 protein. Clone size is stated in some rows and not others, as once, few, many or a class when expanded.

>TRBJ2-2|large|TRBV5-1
CASSSGGTGELFF
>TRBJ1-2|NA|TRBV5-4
CASSSGTLYGYTF
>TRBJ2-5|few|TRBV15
CATSRDGSPETQYF
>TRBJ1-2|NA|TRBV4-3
CASSQDRIQGGDYGYTF
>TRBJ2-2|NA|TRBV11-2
CASSLVEGWTGELFF
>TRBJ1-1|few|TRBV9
CASSVGSAEAFF
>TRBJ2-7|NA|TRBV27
CASSLTGDPTYEQYF
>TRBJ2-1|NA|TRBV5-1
CASSFNNEQFF
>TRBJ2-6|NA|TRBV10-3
CAIRTTGEVFPGANVLTF
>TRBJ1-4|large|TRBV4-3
CASSQGTGEGEKLFF
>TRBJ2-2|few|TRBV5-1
CASSFLQNTGELFF
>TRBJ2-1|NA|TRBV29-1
CSGGQASYNEQFF
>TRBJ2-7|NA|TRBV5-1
CASSPTSGSAPYEQYF
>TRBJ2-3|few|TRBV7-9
CASSSGLSTDTQYF
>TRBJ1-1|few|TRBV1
CTSSHMNETGNRMNTEAFF
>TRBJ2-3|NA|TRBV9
CASSVSTDTQYF
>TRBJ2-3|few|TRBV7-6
CASRPRGGTGADTQYF
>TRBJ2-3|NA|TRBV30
CAWGRPTSTTDTQYF
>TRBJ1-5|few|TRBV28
CASSPFRAGGQPQHF
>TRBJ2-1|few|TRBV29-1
CSVRDRVLNNEQFF
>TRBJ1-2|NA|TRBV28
CASSPDIYGYTF
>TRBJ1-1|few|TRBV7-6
CASSAYNRDRGGNTEAFF
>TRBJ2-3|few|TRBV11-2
CASSLGEDTQYF
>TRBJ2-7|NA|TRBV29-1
CSVEDLGGGDEQYF
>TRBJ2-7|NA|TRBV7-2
CASSSLSSGYEQYF
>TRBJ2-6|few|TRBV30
CAWSGGGSGANVLTF
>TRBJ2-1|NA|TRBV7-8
CASSLAEGGGRSYNEQFF
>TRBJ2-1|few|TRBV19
CASSIADEQFF
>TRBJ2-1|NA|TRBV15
CATSRDIWTGNEQFF
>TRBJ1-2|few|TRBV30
CAWSVQGNGYTF
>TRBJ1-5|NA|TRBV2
CASSVVAGEQPQHF
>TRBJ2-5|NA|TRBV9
CASSVGATKETQYF
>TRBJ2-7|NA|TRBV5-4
CASSRDPGRTHEQYF